A selection of T cell receptor beta chains follows, all from one sample in a study of T-cell reconstitution after alpha-beta-depleted transplantation in children. MiXCR, run by TCRdb on the PCR reads, gives a single entry per CDR3 protein. The profile shows some 460,000 distinct CDR3 sequences, 15% to 20% of them singletons. The specimen was PBMCs, mostly from graft donor cells, collected 360 days after TCRalphabeta/CD19-depleted stem cell transplant. These receptors were collected from a boy younger than two who had a stem cell transplant for Wiskott-Aldrich syndrome, so the T cells may come from the graft donor. CDR3s include the opening cysteine and the closing phenylalanine or tryptophan. The D gene is left open where the match is weak. Clone size, where shown, is once, few, many, or a class for clones that have expanded.

CDR3 length	D gene	V gene	clone size	J gene	CDR3 DNA	CDR3 protein
13	TRBD2	TRBV20-1	-	TRBJ2-5	TGCAGTGCTAGATCACTAGCGCAGGAGACCCAGTACTTC	CSARSLAQETQYF
11	TRBD1	TRBV7-9	-	TRBJ2-7	TGTGCCAGCAGCTCGGGACAGGGCCCGTACTTC	CASSSGQGPYF
13	-	TRBV6-2/TRBV6-3	many	TRBJ2-1	TGTGCCAGCAGGGTCTTAGCGGTCAATGAGCAGTTCTTC	CASRVLAVNEQFF
13	-	TRBV29-1	many	TRBJ1-5	TGCAGCGTTGAAGATCCCCTAAATCAGCCCCAGCATTTT	CSVEDPLNQPQHF
16	-	TRBV24-1	few	TRBJ2-7	TGTGCCACCAGTGATTCTACGGAAGCTCACCCCTACGAGCAGTACTTC	CATSDSTEAHPYEQYF
14	-	TRBV29-1	-	TRBJ2-7	TGCAGCGTCGCCAGGGGAGGGATGGGCTACGAGCAGTACTTC	CSVARGGMGYEQYF
13	-	TRBV29-1	few	TRBJ2-1	TGCAGCGTTGCTCCCTTTCTAGGAAATGAGCAGTTCTTC	CSVAPFLGNEQFF
15	-	TRBV20-1	once	TRBJ2-7	TGCAGTGCTAGAGCCTCCACCCCTCTATCCTACGAGCAGTACTTC	CSARASTPLSYEQYF
16	TRBD2	TRBV9	-	TRBJ2-7	TGTGCCAGCCATCCCAGATCACTAGCGGGAGCGGACGAGCAGTACTTC	CASHPRSLAGADEQYF
14	-	TRBV18	few	TRBJ2-5	TGTGCCAGCTCACGAGTGACGGTTCAAGAGACCCAGTACTTC	CASSRVTVQETQYF
16	-	TRBV5-1	few	TRBJ2-6	TGCGCCAGCCAGAGAGGGGGTAAGGCTGGGGCCAACGTCCTGACTTTC	CASQRGGKAGANVLTF
10	-	TRBV2	-	TRBJ2-5	TGTGCCAGCAGTGAAGGGAACCAGTACTTC	CASSEGNQYF
15	-	TRBV15	-	TRBJ1-1	TGTGCCACCAGCAGAAGGACGGGTATGAACACTGAAGCTTTCTTT	CATSRRTGMNTEAFF
16	TRBD1	TRBV29-1	few	TRBJ2-1	TGCAGCGTCGCACCGCGCCGGACAGGGGGAACCAATGAGCAGTTCTTC	CSVAPRRTGGTNEQFF
14	-	TRBV29-1	-	TRBJ2-1	TGCAGCGTTGAAAGTGAAAGGGTCTACAATGAGCAGTTCTTC	CSVESERVYNEQFF
14	-	TRBV5-1	few	TRBJ2-1	TGCGCCAGCAGCTTGCAGGGATACTACAATGAGCAGTTCTTC	CASSLQGYYNEQFF
20	TRBD2	TRBV11-2	-	TRBJ2-1	TGTGCCAGCAGCCGACCCGCGACTAGCGGGGGGCCAAGCTCCTACAATGAGCAGTTCTTC	CASSRPATSGGPSSYNEQFF
13	-	TRBV11-2	-	TRBJ1-3	TGTGCCAGCAGCATAAACAGGGGAAACACCATATATTTT	CASSINRGNTIYF
15	TRBD1	TRBV28	-	TRBJ2-2	TGTGCCAGCAGTTCACAGGGGGTCAGGCCCGGGGAGCTGTTTTTT	CASSSQGVRPGELFF
18	-	TRBV11-2	-	TRBJ2-1	TGTGCCAGCAGCTTAGAGGGGTCCTGGGAACCCCCTTTGGATGAGCAGTTCTTC	CASSLEGSWEPPLDEQFF
15	TRBD1	TRBV12-3/TRBV12-4	-	TRBJ2-7	TGTGCCAGCAGCATTTCCGGGACAGGGCCCTACGAGCAGTACTTC	CASSISGTGPYEQYF
17	TRBD2	TRBV12-3/TRBV12-4	few	TRBJ2-1	TGTGCCAGCAGCAGAGAATCCGGGACTAGGATAGGCAATGAGCAGTTCTTC	CASSRESGTRIGNEQFF
11	-	TRBV2	few	TRBJ2-1	TGTGCCAGCAGAAGCACTAGCCCGCGGTTCTTC	CASRSTSPRFF
15	TRBD1	TRBV5-1	few	TRBJ1-1	TGCGCCAGCAGCCCTGCAGGGGGCGGGAACACTGAAGCTTTCTTT	CASSPAGGGNTEAFF
16	-	TRBV7-9	few	TRBJ2-4	TGTGCCAGCAGCTTCATTGGGGCTTTAGCCAAAAACATTCAGTACTTC	CASSFIGALAKNIQYF
14	-	TRBV11-2	few	TRBJ2-7	TGTGCCAGCAGCGCGGGCATAAGGACCTACGAGCAGTACTTC	CASSAGIRTYEQYF
16	TRBD1	TRBV4-1	-	TRBJ2-7	TGCGCCAGCAGCCTCGGCGGGACAGGGGTTTCCTACGAGCAGTACTTC	CASSLGGTGVSYEQYF
16	-	TRBV12-3/TRBV12-4	-	TRBJ2-3	TGTGCCAGCAGTTTTCGTGGACGGACAGTCACAGATACGCAGTATTTT	CASSFRGRTVTDTQYF
14	-	TRBV12-3/TRBV12-4	-	TRBJ2-7	TGTGCCAGCAGTTTCCGGACTCTCTCCTACGAGCAGTACTTC	CASSFRTLSYEQYF
13	-	TRBV7-2	-	TRBJ1-1	TGTGCCAGCAGCTTAGTTGGTCCCACTGAAGCTTTCTTT	CASSLVGPTEAFF
16	-	TRBV12-3/TRBV12-4	-	TRBJ2-7	TGTGCCAGCAGTCACGCCAGGGGGAGGAGATCCTACGAGCAGTACTTC	CASSHARGRRSYEQYF
15	-	TRBV12-3/TRBV12-4	-	TRBJ1-2	TGTCCCAGCAGTTTGGGAACAGGTGGAATTCATCGCTACACCTTC	CPSSLGTGGIHRYTF
13	-	TRBV20-1	few	TRBJ2-7	TGCAGTGCTAGTGGTGGGAGCACCTACGAGCAGTACTTC	CSASGGSTYEQYF
15	-	TRBV30	once	TRBJ2-1	TGTGCCTGGAGTGTAATGGCGGGTCCGGTCAATGAGCAGTTCTTC	CAWSVMAGPVNEQFF
15	-	TRBV6-2/TRBV6-3	few	TRBJ2-7	TGTGCCAGCAGACGACTCCGGGACAAGAACTACGAGCAGTACTTC	CASRRLRDKNYEQYF
13	-	TRBV25-1	many	TRBJ2-3	TGTGCCAGCAGTTTACAGGGAGGAGATACGCAGTATTTT	CASSLQGGDTQYF
15	TRBD2	TRBV3-1	many	TRBJ2-3	TGTGCCAGCAGCCAACTAGCGGGACTCACAGATACGCAGTATTTT	CASSQLAGLTDTQYF
15	-	TRBV5-4	-	TRBJ2-7	TGTGCCAGCAGCTTGACTACAGTTGGGAGCTACGAGCAGTACTTC	CASSLTTVGSYEQYF
15	TRBD2	TRBV5-1	-	TRBJ2-3	TGCGCCAGCAGCTTGTTAGCGGGAATATCTGATACGCAGTATTTT	CASSLLAGISDTQYF
15	-	TRBV2	-	TRBJ1-1	TGTGCCAGCAGTGAAAACTTGGGAAGGAGCACTGAAGCTTTCTTT	CASSENLGRSTEAFF
18	TRBD2	TRBV4-1	-	TRBJ2-7	TGCGCCAGCAGCCCCCGCAGGGTAGCGGGGGGAATACCTTACGAGCAGTACTTC	CASSPRRVAGGIPYEQYF
17	TRBD1	TRBV7-9	few	TRBJ2-3	TGTGCCAGCAGCCCCCCCGGGGACAGCCTGGGCACAGATACGCAGTATTTT	CASSPPGDSLGTDTQYF
15	TRBD2	TRBV10-2	few	TRBJ2-7	TGCGCCAGCAGTGAGCCGGGACTAGCTGTAGACGAGCAGTACTTC	CASSEPGLAVDEQYF
15	-	TRBV12-3/TRBV12-4	many	TRBJ2-1	TGTGCCAGCAGTACCGGGACTCCGGCCTACAATGAGCAGTTCTTC	CASSTGTPAYNEQFF
16	TRBD2	TRBV5-1	-	TRBJ2-5	TGCGCCAGCAGCTTGGTTAGCGGGAGGGCCCAAGAGACCCAGTACTTC	CASSLVSGRAQETQYF
15	-	TRBV4-1	-	TRBJ2-7	TGCGCCAGCAGCCAAGAGCGGGGCCCGGGATACGAGCAGTACTTC	CASSQERGPGYEQYF
15	-	TRBV20-1	-	TRBJ2-2	TGCAGTGCTCGTGTCCCCGGGTCCCACACCGGGGAGCTGTTTTTT	CSARVPGSHTGELFF
13	-	TRBV28	-	TRBJ1-2	TGTGCCAGCAGACTACAGGGCCCCTATGGCTACACCTTC	CASRLQGPYGYTF
16	-	TRBV30	-	TRBJ2-4	TGTGCCTGGAACACTTCCCCACTGGGGGCCCAAAACATTCAGTACTTC	CAWNTSPLGAQNIQYF
16	-	TRBV4-1	-	TRBJ2-7	TGCGCCAGCAGCCAAGGCATCTGGGCTGGGGCCTACGAGCAGTACTTC	CASSQGIWAGAYEQYF
18	TRBD2	TRBV27	few	TRBJ2-1	TGTGCCAGCAGTTTATGGCGGGAGGGCCGTCGGTCCTACAATGAGCAGTTCTTC	CASSLWREGRRSYNEQFF
14	-	TRBV5-5	few	TRBJ1-1	TGTGCCAGCAGCTGGGGTCAACCGAACACTGAAGCTTTCTTT	CASSWGQPNTEAFF
14	-	TRBV4-1	few	TRBJ2-7	TGCGCCAGCAGCCAAGAGACGCGGAGCTACGAGCAGTACTTC	CASSQETRSYEQYF
14	TRBD2	TRBV7-9	few	TRBJ2-3	TGTGCCAGCAGCTACCTAGCGGGAAGAGATACGCAGTATTTT	CASSYLAGRDTQYF
15	TRBD2	TRBV7-9	-	TRBJ2-1	TGTGCCAGCAGGCAAGGACTAGCGGGGTACAATGAGCAGTTCTTC	CASRQGLAGYNEQFF
15	-	TRBV27	few	TRBJ2-7	TGTGCCAGCAGTCCACCAGGGGCCGTCTTTCGTGAGCAGTACTTC	CASSPPGAVFREQYF
16	TRBD2	TRBV20-1	-	TRBJ2-1	TGCAGTGCTAGAGAACCGGGACTAGCGTCTGACAATGAGCAGTTCTTC	CSAREPGLASDNEQFF
15	TRBD2	TRBV7-2	-	TRBJ2-7	TGTGCCAGCAGCTACCAAGCGGGAGGGGCCTACGAGCAGTACTTC	CASSYQAGGAYEQYF
15	TRBD2	TRBV20-1	few	TRBJ2-3	TGCAGTGCGAGCCCACTAGCGGGAGTGCCAGATACGCAGTATTTT	CSASPLAGVPDTQYF
13	-	TRBV29-1	few	TRBJ1-2	TGCAGCGTACGGGGCTTCGGCATCTATGGCTACACCTTC	CSVRGFGIYGYTF